The TCR beta chain described here comes from a study of regulatory T cells in long-lasting Graves disease. This CDR3 spans 14 amino acids. V was cut by 0 bases and J by 3 bases, with 9 bases left in between. Looked up from germline, CDR1 is SGDLS and CDR2 is YYNGEE. Time point defined: persistent/refractory GD, antithyroid drugs over 5 years with positive TRAb. The TCR library used RNA extracted from PBMCs. According to the study, TCR beta libraries were built with iRepertoire HTBI primers and CDR3-region Arm-PCR. One entry per CDR3 protein results from TCRdb running MiXCR on the multiplex PCR reads. The data hold roughly 450,000 distinct CDR3 sequences, with around 24% observed a single time.

This clonotype was obtained from a female donor with Graves disease. The sequencing used peripheral blood mononuclear cells (PBMCs), collected when the disease was refractory, from a patient treated with antithyroid drugs. The chain uses TRBV9 and TRBJ1-1; tentatively, D is TRBD1 (5 bases). Here the CDR3 reads CASSVAGTDTEAFF. The CDR3 bases are TGTGCCAGCAGCGTAGCCGGGACCGACACTGAAGCTTTCTTT.